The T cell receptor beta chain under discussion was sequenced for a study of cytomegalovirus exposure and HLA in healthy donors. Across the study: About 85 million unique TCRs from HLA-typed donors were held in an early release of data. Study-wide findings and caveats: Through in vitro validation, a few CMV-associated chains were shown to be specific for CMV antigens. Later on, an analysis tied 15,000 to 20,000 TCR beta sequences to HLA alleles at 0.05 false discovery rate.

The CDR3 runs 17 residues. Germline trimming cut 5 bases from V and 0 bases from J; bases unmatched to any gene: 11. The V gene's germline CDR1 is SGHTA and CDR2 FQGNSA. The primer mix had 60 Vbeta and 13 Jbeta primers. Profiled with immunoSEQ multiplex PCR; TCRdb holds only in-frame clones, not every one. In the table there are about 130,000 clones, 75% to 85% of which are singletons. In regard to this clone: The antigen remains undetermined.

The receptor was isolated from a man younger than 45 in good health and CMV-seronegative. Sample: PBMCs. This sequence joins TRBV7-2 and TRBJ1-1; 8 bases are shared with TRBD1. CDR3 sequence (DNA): TGTGCCAGCAGCACCGGACGGACAGGGTTCATGAACACTGAAGCTTTCTTT. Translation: CASSTGRTGFMNTEAFF.